One and the same sample provided the 7 T cell receptor beta chains below, sequenced in a study of CD8 T cells in ankylosing spondylitis. From the 5' RACE reads, TCRdb called clonotypes with MiXCR, one entry per CDR3 protein. The repertoire holds just over 300,000 distinct CDR3 sequences, with around 20% as singletons. Sequenced: blood, either unsorted or a sorted T cell fraction (not recorded which). The receptor set was obtained from a female donor with ankylosing spondylitis or in good health (not recorded which).

The J gene is TRBJ2-2, the V gene TRBV10-1, with D unresolved. CDR1 WNHNN and CDR2 SYGVQD come from the germline V gene (reference sequence). Trimming removed 6 bases from V and 3 bases from J, with 5 bases in between. There are 12 residues in the CDR3. This CDR3 reads CASRDHTGELFF. The CDR3 DNA reads TGCGCCAGCAGAGACCACACCGGGGAGCTGTTTTTT.

V is TRBV20-1 and J is TRBJ2-3; D is ambiguous. The CDR3 covers 12 residues. The V gene lost 5 bases and the J gene lost 2 bases, with 8 bases spanning the gap. Germline assignment: CDR1 DFQATT and CDR2 SNEGSKA (reference sequence). The CDR3 protein is CSAAGFTDTQYF. CDR3 bases: TGCAGTGCTGCCGGCTTCACAGATACGCAGTATTTT.

The chain uses TRBV6-5 and TRBJ2-1; 7 nucleotides line up with TRBD2. Germline assignment: CDR1 MNHEY and CDR2 SVGAGI. V shed 4 bases, J shed 14 bases, and the junction held 5 bases outside the gene matches. CDR3 length: 11 amino acids. CDR3 in amino acids: CASSSGGREFF. The CDR3 nucleotides are TGTGCCAGCAGTTCTGGGGGGAGGGAGTTCTTC.

The gene calls are TRBV7-2 and TRBJ2-1; 8 bases match TRBD2. V dropped 5 bases and J dropped 9; count of bases not matched to a gene: 18. This CDR3 is built from 17 residues. Germline V lookup: CDR1 SGHTA, CDR2 FQGNSA. In nucleotides, the CDR3 is TGTGCCAGCAGCCCATCCCAGGCCAGCGGGGGCTATAGTGAGCAGTTCTTC. This codes for CASSPSQASGGYSEQFF.

This clonotype was counted only a few times. V usage is TRBV24-1 and J usage is TRBJ2-3; D possibly matches TRBD1 or TRBD2 (5 bases each). CDR1 KGHDR and CDR2 SFDVKD come from the germline V gene. V was pared by 11 bases and J by 4 bases, with 15 bases between. The length of the CDR3 is 13 residues. The CDR3 reads CANCRGAADTQYF. In DNA, the CDR3 is TGTGCCAACTGCCGGGGCGCCGCAGATACGCAGTATTTT.

This chain joins TRBV6-2 or TRBV6-3 and TRBJ2-3; 7 bases line up with TRBD2. Trimming took 6 bases from V and 4 from J; bases not matched to a gene: 4. There are 13 residues in the CDR3. CDR1 and CDR2 (germline): MNHEY, SVGEGT. The CDR3 loop is CASRPSGADTQYF. The CDR3 nucleotides read TGTGCCAGCAGACCAAGCGGGGCAGATACGCAGTATTTT.

This clonotype appeared many times. The J gene is TRBJ1-1, the V gene TRBV5-1; 7 positions agree with TRBD1. This CDR3 has 16 amino acids. Germline V gene data show CDR1 as SGHRS and CDR2 as YFSETQ. V shed 4 bases, J shed 0 bases, and the junction held 9 bases outside the gene matches. CDR3 in amino acids: CASSVPPQGMNTEAFF. CDR3 in DNA: TGCGCCAGCAGCGTTCCCCCACAGGGGATGAACACTGAAGCTTTCTTT.